What follows are 24 T cell receptor beta chains derived from one specimen sequenced in a study of beta chain features in type 1 diabetes. Every isolated RNA sample was fully reverse transcribed, so sequencing captured expressed TCRB transcripts. Profiling relied on immunoSEQ multiplex PCR, and the TCRdb table lists in-frame clones only, not all of them. This table holds fewer than 550,000 clones, around 10% found once. The sequenced sample consisted of naive CD4+ T cells from blood. These receptors were taken from a woman aged 18 to 35 in good health.

In its sample, this clone was seen a few times. The chain combines TRBV14 with TRBJ2-7; D not certain. This CDR3 spans 14 amino acids. V was pared by 2 bases and J by 5 bases, with 13 bases between. CDR1 and CDR2 from the germline V gene are SGHDN and FVKESK. CDR3 DNA: TGTGCCAGCAGCCAAATCGGGCCTGGGGACGAGCAGTACTTC. Protein: CASSQIGPGDEQYF.

This clone was seen a few times. This chain joins TRBV7-2 and TRBJ2-1; perhaps TRBD1 as D (6 bases). With 5 bases removed from V and 7 bases from J, the gap between germline ends came to 12 bases. The CDR3 is made up of 13 amino acids. Germline loops: CDR1 SGHTA, CDR2 FQGNSA. In nucleotides, the CDR3 is TGTGCCAGCAGCACCAGAGACAGGAATGAGCAGTTCTTC. Protein: CASSTRDRNEQFF. Using reference TRBV7-2 and TRBJ2-1 for the parts outside the CDR3, the full variable domain is GAGVSQSPSNKVTEKGKDVELRCDPISGHTALYWYRQSLGQGLEFLIYFQGNSAPDKSGLPSDRFSAERTGGSVSTLTIQRTQQEDSAVYLCASSTRDRNEQFFGPGTRLTVL.

This clone occurred a few times. This chain links TRBV7-9 with TRBJ2-1; D not certain. V gave up 6 bases and J gave up 6 bases, with 12 bases separating them. The CDR3 extends over 13 amino acids. The germline gives CDR1 SEHNR, CDR2 FQNEAQ (reference sequence). The CDR3 protein is CASRPSPANEQFF. The CDR3 DNA sequence: TGTGCCAGCAGACCCTCGCCGGCCAATGAGCAGTTCTTC.

The chain couples TRBV6-5 to TRBJ1-1, with no clear D. Germline loops: CDR1 MNHEY, CDR2 SVGAGI. The CDR3 spans 14 residues. V lost 6 bases and J 1 base, leaving 12 bases between the germline ends. In DNA form, the CDR3 reads TGTGCCAGCAGGCCTAGGGCCTCGAACACTGAAGCTTTCTTT. Protein product: CASRPRASNTEAFF.

The gene calls are TRBV2 and TRBJ2-5; 8 nucleotides match TRBD1. CDR1 and CDR2 from the germline V gene are SNHLY and FYNNEI. The trim removed 3 bases at V and 4 bases at J, leaving 10 bases unmatched. The CDR3 consists of 16 residues. CDR3 sequence reads: CASSDSGRGLGETQYF. The DNA of the CDR3 is TGTGCCAGCAGTGATTCGGGCAGGGGGCTTGGAGAGACCCAGTACTTC.

This clone was seen more than once but under ten times. Distinct nucleotide sequences in the sample also encode this CDR3. V and J are TRBV30 and TRBJ2-5; no clear D gene. The ends were cut back, 0 bases at V and 5 bases at J, with 4 bases in the middle. The CDR3 length is 11 residues. The germline V gene has CDR1 GTSNPN and CDR2 SVGIG (reference sequence). The CDR3 DNA follows: TGTGCCTGGAGTGTCCGGGAGACCCAGTACTTC. Protein sequence: CAWSVRETQYF.

This rearrangement joins TRBV28 to TRBJ1-5; tentatively, D is TRBD1 (5 bases). This CDR3 is 17 amino acids long. V dropped 4 bases and J dropped 9 bases, with 25 bases sitting between them. Germline CDR1 reads MDHEN; CDR2 reads SYDVKM. The CDR3 DNA sequence: TGTGCCAGCAGTTCCCAGGGACGCAATGGAATTCGATGGCCCCAGCATTTT. This codes for CASSSQGRNGIRWPQHF.

There are many counts of this clone. This rearrangement joins TRBV28 to TRBJ2-4; TRBD1 agrees at 9 bases. The germline gives CDR1 MDHEN, CDR2 SYDVKM. CDR3 length: 14 amino acids. V was clipped by 5 bases and J by 5 bases; unmatched bases: 4. This CDR3 is CASSTRDRENIQYF. CDR3 DNA sequence: TGTGCCAGCAGTACCCGGGACAGGGAAAACATTCAGTACTTC.

The chain has TRBV19 and TRBJ2-7; 7 nucleotides match TRBD2. Losses at the gene ends were 3 bases for V and 2 bases for J; bases not matched to a gene: 4. Per germline, CDR1 LNHDA and CDR2 SQIVND (reference sequence). CDR3 size: 14 residues. CDR3 protein: CASSIRRGTYEQYF. CDR3 bases: TGTGCCAGTAGTATCCGGCGGGGGACCTACGAGCAGTACTTC.

The chain employs TRBV4-3 and TRBJ1-6; TRBD1 matches at 10 bases. This CDR3 region has 18 residues. V dropped 4 bases and J dropped 0; count of bases not matched to a gene: 6. Per germline, CDR1 LGHNA and CDR2 YSLEER. The CDR3 nucleotides read TGCGCCAGCAGCCCAGGGACAGGGGTTAGCTCCTATAATTCACCCCTCCACTTT. Translated: CASSPGTGVSSYNSPLHF.

V and J are TRBV2 and TRBJ2-1; D may be TRBD2 (5 bases). V shed 7 bases and J shed 7 bases, with 20 bases lying between them. This CDR3 contains 15 residues. Germline lookup yields CDR1 SNHLY and CDR2 FYNNEI. CDR3 sequence (DNA): TGTGCCAGCACCATACTAGTTGTCGTAACAAATGAGCAGTTCTTC. Translating gives CASTILVVVTNEQFF. The complete variable domain, with remaining parts taken from reference TRBV2 and TRBJ2-1, reads EPEVTQTPSHQVTQMGQEVILRCVPISNHLYFYWYRQILGQKVEFLVSFYNNEISEKSEIFDDQFSVERPDGSNFTLKIRSTKLEDSAMYFCASTILVVVTNEQFFGPGTRLTVL.

This clone has just a few counts. V usage is TRBV4-3 and J usage is TRBJ2-5; 14 bases fit TRBD2. The CDR3 has 18 amino acids. V lost 0 bases and J lost 4; bases outside the gene matches: 7. Germline loops: CDR1 LGHNA, CDR2 YSLEER. CDR3 in amino acids: CASSQDPPTSGGAETQYF. The CDR3 coding sequence is TGCGCCAGCAGCCAAGATCCTCCGACTAGCGGGGGGGCAGAGACCCAGTACTTC.

V gene TRBV7-9 combines with J gene TRBJ2-2; 8 nucleotides line up with TRBD1. This CDR3 comprises 16 residues. The V and J ends lost 3 bases and 5 bases, in that order; junction bases with no gene match: 8. Germline lookup yields CDR1 SEHNR and CDR2 FQNEAQ (reference sequence). CDR3 sequence reads: CASSFTTGDLTGELFF. The CDR3 nucleotides are TGTGCCAGCAGCTTTACGACAGGGGATTTAACCGGGGAGCTGTTTTTT.

This clone has more than one count but fewer than ten. The chain combines TRBV29-1 with TRBJ2-1; tentative D call: TRBD1 (6 bases). Germline CDR1 SQVTM, CDR2 ANQGSEA. CDR3 length equals 14 residues. Trimming removed 4 bases at V and 4 bases at J, with 14 bases between. The CDR3 nucleotides are TGCAGCGTTGTAGGACAGCTGGGGTACAATGAGCAGTTCTTC. Its protein product is CSVVGQLGYNEQFF.

V is TRBV5-1 and J is TRBJ2-2; D gene unclear. This CDR3 is built from 14 residues. Germline-derived CDR1 and CDR2 are SGHRS and YFSETQ. Trimming took 5 bases from V and 0 from J, leaving 8 bases between them. The CDR3 sequence: CASSPVTNTGELFF. In DNA form, the CDR3 reads TGCGCCAGCAGTCCGGTCACGAACACCGGGGAGCTGTTTTTT.

The chain is built from TRBV2 and TRBJ2-5, with TRBD2 identical over 10 bases. From germline, CDR1 is SNHLY and CDR2 FYNNEI. CDR3 size: 15 residues. V shed 9 bases and J 7 bases; nucleotides not matched to a gene: 14. The CDR3 DNA sequence: TGTGCCAGGAAGAAAGCGGGGGGGACCCCCGGGACCCAGTACTTC. Translating gives CARKKAGGTPGTQYF.

The rearrangement joins TRBV2 to TRBJ1-2; weak D call: TRBD1 (5 bases). The CDR3 has 13 residues. The V end was cut by 7 bases, the J end by 4 bases, with 13 bases between. The V gene's germline CDR1 is SNHLY and CDR2 FYNNEI. In DNA, the CDR3 is TGTGCCAGCATCACTCCGGGACCCTATGGCTACACCTTC. Encoded protein: CASITPGPYGYTF.

This clone appeared a few times. The V and J genes are TRBV4-3 and TRBJ1-1; a possible D gene is TRBD1 (5 bases). Per the germline V gene, CDR1 is LGHNA and CDR2 is YSLEER. The germline V and J ends were trimmed by 2 bases and 8 bases, with 12 bases remaining between them. This CDR3 has 13 amino acids. Written as DNA, the CDR3 is TGCGCCAGCAGCCAAAGGGGTTCAACCGAAGCTTTCTTT. Translated: CASSQRGSTEAFF.

This clone was seen a handful of times. The genes are TRBV7-9 and TRBJ1-1; D gene unclear. The CDR3 has 12 residues. Germline V gives CDR1 SEHNR, CDR2 FQNEAQ (reference sequence). V dropped 2 bases and J dropped 2 bases, with 3 bases sitting between them. In DNA, the CDR3 is TGTGCCAGCAGCTTAATCAACACTGAAGCTTTCTTT. Its translation: CASSLINTEAFF.

The chain uses TRBV7-8 and TRBJ2-1; TRBD1 matches at 9 bases. Germline CDR1 is SGHVS and CDR2 is FQNEAQ. V lost 2 bases and J lost 12; bases outside the gene matches: 11. The CDR3 is made up of 15 amino acids. As DNA, the CDR3 is TGTGCCAGCAGCTTAAGGGACAGGGATAAATCGGGGCAGTTCTTC. Its protein is CASSLRDRDKSGQFF.

This clone occurred a few times. The rearrangement joins TRBV18 to TRBJ1-5; D gene unclear. The germline gives CDR1 KGHSH, CDR2 LQKENI. CDR3 length: 14 residues. With 4 bases removed from V and 1 base from J, the gap between germline ends came to 8 bases. DNA of the CDR3: TGTGCCAGCTCACTGCAGGTGAGCAATCAGCCCCAGCATTTT. Protein sequence: CASSLQVSNQPQHF.

This clone was recorded a few times. The chain is built from TRBV28 and TRBJ2-1; 11 bases are a match to TRBD2. Germline-derived CDR1 and CDR2 are MDHEN and SYDVKM. V shed 5 bases and J 6 bases; nucleotides not matched to a gene: 9. The CDR3 consists of 16 residues. CDR3 nucleotides: TGTGCCAGCAGTATAATAGCGGGGGGGCGGTTCAATGAGCAGTTCTTC. It is translated as CASSIIAGGRFNEQFF.

This chain connects TRBV7-7 to TRBJ2-3, with a possible D match to TRBD2 (6 bases). The CDR3 totals 14 residues. The V end was cut by 6 bases, the J end by 9 bases, with 19 bases between. Germline V gene lookup returns CDR1 SSHAT and CDR2 FNYEAQ (reference sequence). CDR3 in amino acids: CASSMEGLGGTQYF. CDR3 DNA sequence: TGTGCCAGCAGTATGGAGGGGTTAGGAGGCACGCAGTATTTT.

This clone was observed a handful of times. This rearrangement joins TRBV28 to TRBJ2-7; 10 bases align to TRBD1. The CDR3 is 16 amino acids. The J segment lost 2 bases and the V segment lost 3 bases, leaving 7 bases of the junction unmatched. Germline assignment: CDR1 MDHEN and CDR2 SYDVKM. The CDR3 region is CASSFSGTGVPYEQYV. For the CDR3, the DNA is TGTGCCAGCAGTTTTTCCGGGACAGGGGTCCCCTACGAGCAGTACGTC.